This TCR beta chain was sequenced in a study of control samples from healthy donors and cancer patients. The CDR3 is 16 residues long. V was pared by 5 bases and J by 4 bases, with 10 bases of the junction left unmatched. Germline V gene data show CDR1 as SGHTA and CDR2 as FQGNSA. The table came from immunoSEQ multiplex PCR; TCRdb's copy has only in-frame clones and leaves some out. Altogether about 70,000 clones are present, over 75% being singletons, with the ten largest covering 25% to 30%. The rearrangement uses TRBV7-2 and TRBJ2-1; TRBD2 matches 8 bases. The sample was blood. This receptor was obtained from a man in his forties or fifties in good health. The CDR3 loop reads CASSQVGGRTYNEQFF. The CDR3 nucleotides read TGTGCCAGCAGCCAGGTCGGCGGGAGGACTTACAATGAGCAGTTCTTC.